This T cell receptor beta chain is drawn from a study of T-cell reconstitution after alpha-beta-depleted transplantation in children. Overall study findings and caveats: Reportedly, roughly two months post-transplant, alpha-beta T cells arose from several hundred expanded graft clones. Day-60 TCRbeta diversity that was high in some patients was derived from surviving recipient T cells and thymic progenitors. Hyperexpanded clones declined; after one year, newly produced T cells mostly supplied diversity.

This clonotype has ten or more counts. Its antigen is still unknown. This CDR3 is built from 14 residues. Germline V lookup: CDR1 MDHEN, CDR2 SYDVKM. Trimming pared 3 bases from V and 0 bases from J, leaving 6 bases between. Preparing the TCRbeta library involved the use of unique molecular identifiers. TCRdb passed the PCR reads through MiXCR, listing each CDR3 protein once. The sample has approximately 70,000 distinct CDR3 sequences, 4.9% seen once. The source of this sequence is a boy under three years old who had a stem cell transplant for acute myeloid leukemia, so the T cells may come from the graft donor. The chain uses TRBV28 and TRBJ1-5; D possibly corresponds to TRBD1 (5 bases). Sequencing used PBMCs, mostly from graft donor cells, obtained 180 days after TCRalphabeta/CD19-depleted stem cell transplant. The CDR3 loop is CASSFGASNQPQHF. The DNA for the CDR3 is TGTGCCAGCAGTTTTGGGGCTAGCAATCAGCCCCAGCATTTT.